Listed below are T cell receptor beta chains from one sample, sequenced in a study of T-cell memory formation after mild COVID-19. TCRdb independently ran MiXCR on the 5' RACE reads; one entry per CDR3 protein. The sample holds tens of thousands of distinct CDR3 sequences, about 14% seen once. Source material: PBMCs or a T cell subset sorted from them (not recorded which). These receptors originate from a man aged 18 to 29 who had mild COVID-19 (a few samples of this study predate the infection). Cell type and time point are not known. The CDR3 runs from the conserved cysteine through the conserved F or W. A D gene is named only where the DNA matches it firmly. Not every row has a clone size; where given, it reads once, few, many or a size class.

clone_size	v_call	j_call	cdr3_length	d_call	cdr3_nt	cdr3_aa
NA	TRBV20-1	TRBJ2-7	13	NA	TGCAGTGCTAGAGAGAGGACGGATTACGAGCAGTACTTC	CSARERTDYEQYF
few	TRBV27	TRBJ1-5	17	NA	TGTGCCAGCAGTGACGACAGAGATCCAACGGGGAATCAGCCCCAGCATTTT	CASSDDRDPTGNQPQHF
NA	TRBV29-1	TRBJ2-3	13	TRBD1	TGCAGCGCCAACAGGGGTCCAAGGGATACGCAGTATTTT	CSANRGPRDTQYF
NA	TRBV10-3	TRBJ2-7	12	NA	TGTGCCATCAGAGACAAGGCGGGGGAGCAGTACTTC	CAIRDKAGEQYF
few	TRBV7-6	TRBJ2-7	16	NA	TGTGCCAGCAGCTTTAGTGTTAGTTCCTTTCCCTACGAGCAGTACTTC	CASSFSVSSFPYEQYF
NA	TRBV6-2/TRBV6-3	TRBJ2-3	13	NA	TGTGCCAGCAGTTACATGGGCCCAGATACGCAGTATTTT	CASSYMGPDTQYF
NA	TRBV7-2	TRBJ2-1	16	TRBD1	TGTGCCAGCAGCTTAGGACCCGGCCGGGACAGCCATGAGCAGTTCTTC	CASSLGPGRDSHEQFF
many	TRBV7-9	TRBJ1-1	14	NA	TGTGCCAGCAGCTTAAGGGTTCTGAACACTGAAGCTTTCTTT	CASSLRVLNTEAFF
NA	TRBV15	TRBJ2-1	15	TRBD1	TGTGCCACCAGCAGAGAGCGGACAGGCTACAATGAGCAGTTCTTC	CATSRERTGYNEQFF
NA	TRBV12-5	TRBJ1-1	14	NA	TGTGCTAGTGACACGATCAGGCGGAACACTGAAGCTTTCTTT	CASDTIRRNTEAFF
NA	TRBV9	TRBJ2-3	13	NA	TGTGCCAGCAGCGTAGCGGGGAGGTATACGCAGTATTTT	CASSVAGRYTQYF
few	TRBV4-1	TRBJ1-4	15	NA	TGCGCCAGCAGCCAAGAGACAACAACTAATGAAAAACTGTTTTTT	CASSQETTTNEKLFF
NA	TRBV5-4	TRBJ1-1	12	NA	TGTGCCAGCAGCTTTGGGGGGACGGGAGCTTTCTTT	CASSFGGTGAFF
many	TRBV6-2/TRBV6-3	TRBJ2-3	13	NA	TGTGCCAGCAGTTTGGGACGCACAGATACGCAGTATTTT	CASSLGRTDTQYF
few	TRBV27	TRBJ2-4	14	TRBD1	TGTGCCAGCAGTGCCGAGGGACAGGGTTACATTCAGTACTTC	CASSAEGQGYIQYF
NA	TRBV4-1	TRBJ2-2	18	NA	TGCGCCAGCAGCCCCCGGGACTCTCAGATAGTTAACACCGGGGAGCTGTTTTTT	CASSPRDSQIVNTGELFF
few	TRBV5-5	TRBJ1-2	16	NA	TGTGCCAGCAGCTTGGCAGGGGCCAAGGGGCTATATGGCTACACCTTC	CASSLAGAKGLYGYTF
NA	TRBV21-1	TRBJ2-5	13	NA	TGTGCCACCAGGGGGGGGTACCAAGAGACCCAGTACTTC	CATRGGYQETQYF